This record looks at one T cell receptor (beta chain) sequence and its context. Antigen specificity is unknown. The assay was immunoSEQ multiplex PCR, and TCRdb's table has in-frame clones only and misses some. This repertoire shows approximately 60,000 clones, roughly four fifths found once; its top ten account for 3.8%. Time point denoted: week 47, end of study. What each vaccine dose contained was 300 ug of mutant IDH1 20-mer peptide, accompanied by topical imiquimod. The source of the sample is a study of a mutant IDH1 vaccine in newly diagnosed glioma. The study, taken as a whole, reports: Pseudoprogression seemingly bore no relation to changes in top peripheral T cell clonotypes.

This sequence was found in a man aged 30-40 years with glioma. The sample was PBMCs, taken from a glioma patient whose treatment included an IDH1 peptide vaccine.

The CDR3 protein is CASTHTGGLAGPYDIQYF. The CDR3 DNA sequence: TGTGCCAGCACCCACACTGGGGGGCTAGCGGGGCCCTACGACATTCAGTACTTC. V is TRBV7-8 and J is TRBJ2-4; 9 bases align to TRBD2. With 7 bases clipped from V and 8 bases from J, the junction kept 21 bases outside the gene matches. The CDR3 loop spans 18 amino acids. The germline V gene has CDR1 SGHVS and CDR2 FQNEAQ.